The 30 T cell receptor beta chains below all came from one sample that was sequenced in a study of blood T cell repertoires in COVID-19. Data came from immunoSEQ multiplex PCR; TCRdb stores just in-frame clones and leaves some out. The sample has just over 200,000 clones, 65% to 90% seen once. The sequenced material came from peripheral blood. The source is a man aged 80 or over with acute or convalescent COVID-19.

The CDR3 spells CAWSAMGLAGGDNEQFF. The CDR3 nucleotides are TGTGCCTGGAGTGCGATGGGACTAGCGGGGGGTGACAATGAGCAGTTCTTC. The rearrangement uses TRBV30 and TRBJ2-1, with 15 bases lining up with TRBD2. Germline CDR1 reads GTSNPN; CDR2 reads SVGIG (reference sequence). V was pared by 1 base and J by 5 bases, with 6 bases of the junction left unmatched. The CDR3 sequence is 17 residues long.

The chain uses TRBV11-2 and TRBJ2-1; possible D gene TRBD1, 5 bases. The CDR3 is 12 amino acids. The germline gives CDR1 SGHAT, CDR2 FQNNGV. V lost 5 bases to trimming and J lost 8 bases, with 10 bases between them. The CDR3 region is CASSPQGYEQFF. The DNA for the CDR3 is TGTGCCAGCAGCCCCCAGGGATATGAGCAGTTCTTC.

The V call is TRBV3-1 (or the pseudogene TRBV3-2), the J call TRBJ2-1, with TRBD2 matching 7 bases. CDR3 size: 16 residues. Germline CDR1 and CDR2: LGHDT and YNNKEL (reference sequence). With 1 base clipped from V and 9 bases from J, the junction kept 12 bases outside the gene matches. The CDR3 is CASSQALTSYLGEQFF. Here the CDR3 DNA reads TGTGCCAGCAGCCAAGCCCTGACTAGCTACCTCGGTGAGCAGTTCTTC.

This clone was picked up one time. The chain has TRBV18 and TRBJ2-7; TRBD2 matches 14 bases. The germline CDR1 and CDR2 sequences are KGHSH and LQKENI. V gave up 3 bases and J gave up 7 bases; unmatched junction bases: 8. CDR3 length: 16 residues. CDR3 amino acids: CASSPPGLAGVGEQYF. The CDR3 coding sequence is TGTGCCAGCTCACCGCCGGGACTAGCGGGAGTTGGGGAGCAGTACTTC.

The V and J genes are TRBV6-2 or TRBV6-3 and TRBJ1-4; 7 nucleotides match TRBD1. The V gene end was trimmed by 5 bases and the J gene end by 2 bases; junction bases not matched to a gene: 5. There are 15 residues in the CDR3. CDR1 and CDR2 from the germline V gene are MNHEY and SVGEGT. The CDR3, as DNA: TGTGCCAGCAGTCCCCGGGACAGCACTAATGAAAAACTGTTTTTT. It codes for CASSPRDSTNEKLFF.

The V gene is TRBV10-3, the J gene TRBJ2-4; 8 nucleotides agree with TRBD1. The CDR3 sequence is 12 residues long. J was trimmed by 16 bases and V by 4 bases; bases with no gene match: 9. Germline V gives CDR1 ENHRY, CDR2 SYGVKD. Here the CDR3 reads CAISAATGAIYF. The CDR3 coding sequence is TGTGCCATCAGTGCAGCGACAGGGGCCATCTACTTC.

The chain uses TRBV6-2 or TRBV6-3 and TRBJ2-2; D gene unclear. The germline CDR1 and CDR2 sequences are MNHEY and SVGEGT. The V and J ends lost 4 bases and 0 bases respectively, with 6 bases between them. This CDR3 is 14 amino acids long. The CDR3 loop reads CASSSGSNTGELFF. As DNA, the CDR3 is TGTGCCAGCAGTTCCGGTTCGAACACCGGGGAGCTGTTTTTT.

The V call is TRBV6-5, the J call TRBJ1-6; the match to TRBD1 covers 9 bases. The germline gives CDR1 MNHEY, CDR2 SVGAGI. With 10 bases clipped from V and 10 bases from J, the junction kept 11 bases outside the gene matches. This CDR3 region has 14 residues. The CDR3: CATGTGMRSSPLHF. The CDR3 bases are TGTGCCACCGGGACAGGGATGAGAAGCTCACCCCTCCACTTT.

The J gene is TRBJ1-2, the V gene TRBV5-1; tentative D call: TRBD1 (6 bases). V gave up 3 bases and J gave up 5 bases, with 14 bases separating them. Germline V gene lookup returns CDR1 SGHRS and CDR2 YFSETQ. The CDR3 has 14 amino acids. The CDR3 nucleotides are TGCGCCAGCAGCTGGACAGACGCTTGGTATGGCTACACCTTC. It codes for CASSWTDAWYGYTF. Full variable domain (remainder filled in from reference TRBV5-1 and TRBJ1-2): KAGVTQTPRYLIKTRGQQVTLSCSPISGHRSVSWYQQTPGQGLQFLFEYFSETQRNKGNFPGRFSGRQFSNSRSEMNVSTLELGDSALYLCASSWTDAWYGYTFGSGTRLTVV.

Turning to this clone: This may be a read error: a much more frequent sequence differs by one nucleotide. The chain uses TRBV28 and TRBJ2-2; D gene unclear. Germline CDR1 reads MDHEN; CDR2 reads SYDVKM. With 1 base removed from V and 7 bases from J, the gap between germline ends came to 4 bases. The CDR3 has 12 residues. The CDR3 DNA follows: TGTGCCAGCAGTTTATCCCTCGGGGAGCTGTTTTTT. Translated, it gives CASSLSLGELFF.

This chain connects TRBV5-4 to TRBJ1-1; 7 positions agree with TRBD1. There are 15 residues in the CDR3. CDR1 and CDR2 from the germline V gene are SGHNT and YYREEE (reference sequence). Germline trimming cut 2 bases from V and 4 bases from J; bases unmatched to any gene: 8. The CDR3 is CASSFTGARGTEAFF. CDR3 nucleotide sequence: TGTGCCAGCAGCTTCACAGGGGCAAGGGGCACTGAAGCTTTCTTT.

The CDR3: CASRTDNSYEQYF. The CDR3, as DNA: TGCGCCAGCAGAACCGACAATTCCTACGAGCAGTACTTC. V is TRBV5-1 and J is TRBJ2-7, with D uncertain. Between the trimmed V and J ends, which lost 5 bases and 1 base, there was a span of 10 bases. Germline CDR1 reads SGHRS; CDR2 reads YFSETQ. The CDR3 contains 13 residues.

The chain couples TRBV5-1 to TRBJ2-2; 14 bases match TRBD2. The CDR3 runs 17 residues. J lost 7 bases, V lost 0 bases, and 5 bases had no gene match. CDR1 is SGHRS and CDR2 is YFSETQ in the germline V gene. The CDR3 spells CASSLGLAGGPDGELFF. DNA of the CDR3: TGCGCCAGCAGCTTGGGACTAGCGGGAGGGCCGGACGGGGAGCTGTTTTTT.

The J gene is TRBJ1-2, the V gene TRBV7-2, with TRBD1 matching over 9 bases. This CDR3 contains 14 residues. The germline gives CDR1 SGHTA, CDR2 FQGNSA. V trimming: 3 bases; J trimming: 6 bases; junction bases outside the gene matches: 5. CDR3 residues: CASSFGTGRDGYTF. The DNA for the CDR3 is TGTGCCAGCAGCTTCGGGACAGGGAGGGATGGCTACACCTTC. Full variable domain (rest looked up from reference TRBV7-2 and TRBJ1-2): GAGVSQSPSNKVTEKGKDVELRCDPISGHTALYWYRQSLGQGLEFLIYFQGNSAPDKSGLPSDRFSAERTGGSVSTLTIQRTQQEDSAVYLCASSFGTGRDGYTFGSGTRLTVV.

The chain is built from TRBV20-1 and TRBJ1-3; TRBD1 is a possible D gene (5 bases). The CDR3 extends over 16 amino acids. Germline V gene lookup returns CDR1 DFQATT and CDR2 SNEGSKA (reference sequence). V was clipped by 3 bases and J by 0 bases, with 15 bases between them. Here the CDR3 reads CSASLRGLSSGNTIYF. As DNA, the CDR3 is TGCAGTGCTAGTTTGAGGGGACTGAGCTCTGGAAACACCATATATTTT.

The chain is built from TRBV19 and TRBJ1-2; 7 positions agree with TRBD1. Germline CDR1 LNHDA, CDR2 SQIVND (reference sequence). The trim removed 3 bases at V and 4 bases at J, leaving 5 bases unmatched. This CDR3 spans 14 amino acids. The CDR3 nucleotides read TGTGCCAGTAGTATGGAGGGGGCGAGCTATGGCTACACCTTC. The encoded protein is CASSMEGASYGYTF.

The chain has TRBV6-6 and TRBJ2-1; 9 nucleotides match TRBD1. There are 17 residues in the CDR3. V lost 6 bases, J lost 2 bases, and 11 bases stayed unmatched. Germline V gives CDR1 MNHNY, CDR2 SVGAGI (reference sequence). CDR3 residues: CASSRPKGTGTYNEQFF. The CDR3 DNA follows: TGTGCCAGCAGCCGACCGAAGGGGACAGGGACCTACAATGAGCAGTTCTTC.

The CDR3, as DNA: TGTGCCAGCTCACCAGGCGGGGATGAGCAGTTCTTC. Protein product: CASSPGGDEQFF. The chain couples TRBV18 to TRBJ2-1; tentatively, D is TRBD2 (6 bases). Trimming took 2 bases from V and 8 from J, leaving 7 bases between them. Germline V gene sequence: CDR1 KGHSH, CDR2 LQKENI. The CDR3 spans 12 residues.

V is TRBV19 and J is TRBJ1-5; D not resolved. The CDR3 sequence is 16 residues long. Germline V gives CDR1 LNHDA, CDR2 SQIVND (reference sequence). V was cut by 7 bases and J by 3 bases, with 19 bases left in between. DNA for the CDR3: TGTGCCAGTACCGTCGACACCTATGGCGCCAATCAGCCCCAGCATTTT. This codes for CASTVDTYGANQPQHF. Variable domain in full (rest from reference TRBV19 and TRBJ1-5): DGGITQSPKYLFRKEGQNVTLSCEQNLNHDAMYWYRQDPGQGLRLIYYSQIVNDFQKGDIAEGYSVSREKKESFPLTVTSAQKNPTAFYLCASTVDTYGANQPQHFGDGTRLSIL.

This chain links TRBV27 with TRBJ2-1; D gene ambiguous. Germline V gene lookup returns CDR1 MNHEY and CDR2 SMNVEV (reference sequence). With 7 bases removed from V and 4 bases from J, the gap between germline ends came to 14 bases. This CDR3 comprises 14 residues. In nucleotides, the CDR3 is TGTGCCAGCACTTCGGTGAGACAATACAATGAGCAGTTCTTC. It is translated as CASTSVRQYNEQFF.

The rearrangement joins TRBV27 to TRBJ2-1; possibly TRBD2 for D (7 bases). CDR1 is MNHEY, CDR2 SMNVEV, per germline (reference sequence). V was clipped by 4 bases and J by 0 bases, with 16 bases between them. The CDR3 is made up of 17 amino acids. The CDR3 loop is CASSSLGGGSSYNEQFF. CDR3 DNA: TGTGCCAGCAGTTCCCTCGGGGGCGGGAGCTCCTACAATGAGCAGTTCTTC.

The chain links TRBV6-4 to TRBJ1-5; D is perhaps TRBD1 (6 bases). Deletions cut 7 bases from V and 6 bases from J, with 13 bases between. Germline V lookup: CDR1 MRHNA, CDR2 SNTAGT. The length of the CDR3 is 13 residues. CDR3 coding DNA: TGTGCCAGCAACACAGGGCAGTCTCAGCCCCAGCATTTT. This gives the protein CASNTGQSQPQHF.

The V gene is TRBV6-5, the J gene TRBJ1-5; 7 bases match TRBD1. Germline CDR1 is MNHEY and CDR2 is SVGAGI. The CDR3 loop spans 13 amino acids. The V and J ends lost 4 bases and 7 bases, in that order; junction bases with no gene match: 4. CDR3 sequence: CASSFTQGQPQHF. Written as DNA, the CDR3 is TGTGCCAGCAGTTTCACACAGGGGCAGCCCCAGCATTTT.

V usage is TRBV7-2 and J usage is TRBJ2-1; D remains unclear. Germline CDR1 reads SGHTA; CDR2 reads FQGNSA. The CDR3 totals 13 residues. With 0 bases removed from V and 8 bases from J, the gap between germline ends came to 8 bases. DNA of the CDR3: TGTGCCAGCAGCTTAGCGCCTACGGATGAGCAGTTCTTC. It is translated as CASSLAPTDEQFF.

V is TRBV6-2 or TRBV6-3 and J is TRBJ1-2; D is ambiguous. The length of the CDR3 is 12 residues. V gave up 2 bases and J gave up 7 bases, with 8 bases separating them. The germline CDR1 and CDR2 sequences are MNHEY and SVGEGT. The CDR3 nucleotides are TGTGCCAGCAGTTACGAGGGCTTTGGCTACACCTTC. This encodes CASSYEGFGYTF.

The rearrangement joins TRBV11-2 to TRBJ1-5; D is possibly TRBD1 (5 bases). The germline V and J ends were trimmed by 5 bases and 5 bases, with 10 bases remaining between them. Per germline, CDR1 SGHAT and CDR2 FQNNGV. There are 13 residues in the CDR3. CDR3 nucleotide sequence: TGTGCCAGCAGCCAGTGGGGGGATCAGCCCCAGCATTTT. This gives the protein CASSQWGDQPQHF.

The chain has TRBV10-1 and TRBJ2-3, with a weak D call TRBD2 (6 bases). The CDR3 length is 15 residues. V was cut by 9 bases and J by 4 bases, with 20 bases left in between. Germline CDR1 WNHNN, CDR2 SYGVQD (reference sequence). CDR3 residues: CARGGRGQAPDTQYF. CDR3 nucleotide sequence: TGCGCCAGGGGGGGTCGCGGGCAAGCCCCAGATACGCAGTATTTT.

V is TRBV5-5 and J is TRBJ2-7; 7 bases line up with TRBD2. After removal of 4 bases from V and 0 bases from J, the junction contained 4 bases not matched to a gene. The germline V gene encodes CDR1 SGHKS and CDR2 YYEKEE (reference sequence). The CDR3 is 14 residues long. In nucleotides, the CDR3 is TGTGCCAGCAGCCATAGGGACTACTCCTACGAGCAGTACGTC. Translated, it gives CASSHRDYSYEQYV.

The V call is TRBV6-5, the J call TRBJ1-1, with D hard to call. CDR1 is MNHEY, CDR2 SVGAGI, per germline. V gave up 0 bases and J gave up 0 bases, with 11 bases separating them. The CDR3 is made up of 16 amino acids. The CDR3 coding sequence is TGTGCCAGCAGTTACTCGCGGCAGTCGGTGAACACTGAAGCTTTCTTT. Its protein is CASSYSRQSVNTEAFF.

The rearrangement uses TRBV19 and TRBJ1-4, with D unclear. V lost 2 bases to trimming and J lost 0 bases, with 7 bases between them. The CDR3 is 15 amino acids. Per germline, CDR1 LNHDA and CDR2 SQIVND (reference sequence). The CDR3 sequence: CASSISGATNEKLFF. In DNA, the CDR3 is TGTGCCAGTAGTATATCCGGGGCAACTAATGAAAAACTGTTTTTT.